These 20 T cell receptor beta chains originate from one sample sequenced in a study of vaccination and CD4 T cells after COVID-19. Their antigen targets remain unknown. Treatment reported: 10-day PBMC culture with coronavirus spike peptide pools or control peptides (ViraFEST assay). Researchers used the Oncomine TCR Beta short-read assay to sequence DNA from cultured CD4+ T cells. MiXCR, run by TCRdb on the PCR reads, gives a single entry per CDR3 protein. Of 20,000 to 25,000 distinct CDR3 sequences listed, approximately 57% are singletons. Sequencing was performed on CD4+ T cells from blood, cultured in vitro, taken after SARS-CoV-2 vaccination. Receptors were obtained from a human donor who received a COVID-19 vaccine.

This chain links TRBV24-1 with TRBJ1-2, with TRBD1 as a possible D gene (5 bases). V dropped 6 bases and J dropped 6 bases, with 13 bases sitting between them. The CDR3 sequence is 13 residues long. CDR1 is KGHDR and CDR2 is SFDVKD in the germline V gene. The CDR3: CATSRGALDGYTF. The CDR3 coding sequence is TGTGCCACCAGTCGCGGGGCCTTGGATGGCTACACCTTC.

As for this clonotype: Since no conserved phenylalanine or tryptophan closes the CDR3, a read error is the likely cause. The V and J genes are TRBV15 and TRBJ1-2; 9 positions agree with TRBD1. V shed 1 base and J 2 bases; nucleotides not matched to a gene: 5. The germline V gene encodes CDR1 LNHNV and CDR2 YYDKDF (reference sequence). There are 16 residues in the CDR3. CDR3 coding DNA: TGTGCCACCAGCAGAGCTCCGGGACAGGGAAACTATGGCTACACCCTC. It encodes CATSRAPGQGNYGYTL.

This clonotype was found a few times. The chain has TRBV24-1 and TRBJ1-2, with 7 bases identical to TRBD1. V was pared by 3 bases and J by 4 bases, with 7 bases of the junction left unmatched. Germline CDR1 and CDR2: KGHDR and SFDVKD. This CDR3 has 15 amino acids. The CDR3 nucleotides are TGTGCCACCAGTGATAGGGGGCAGGGCCCCTATGGCTACACCTTC. Protein: CATSDRGQGPYGYTF.

This clonotype was seen a handful of times. CDR3 sequence reads: CASSARSPGYSNQPQHF. CDR3 nucleotide sequence: TGTGCCAGCAGTGCACGCTCTCCAGGGTATAGCAATCAGCCCCAGCATTTT. The V call is TRBV6-1, the J call TRBJ1-5; weak D call: TRBD1 (5 bases). CDR1 and CDR2 (germline): MNHNS, SASEGT. The CDR3 has 17 residues. With 4 bases removed from V and 0 bases from J, the gap between germline ends came to 16 bases.

The genes are TRBV6-1 and TRBJ1-5, with D possibly TRBD1 on 5 matching bases. V lost 6 bases and J 0 bases, leaving 12 bases between the germline ends. The CDR3 spans 15 residues. Germline loops: CDR1 MNHNS, CDR2 SASEGT. The CDR3 loop reads CASSRTGGSNQPQHF. The CDR3 DNA sequence: TGTGCCAGCAGCCGAACGGGGGGTAGCAATCAGCCCCAGCATTTT.

CDR3 in DNA: TGTGCCAGCAGAAGGACTAGCGAGCACAATGAGCAGTTCTTC. As protein: CASRRTSEHNEQFF. V usage is TRBV6-1 and J usage is TRBJ2-1; 9 bases are a match to TRBD2. Per the germline V gene, CDR1 is MNHNS and CDR2 is SASEGT. V shed 6 bases, J shed 5 bases, and the junction held 5 bases outside the gene matches. This CDR3 has 14 amino acids.

This clonotype was counted between two and nine times. The chain is built from TRBV15 and TRBJ2-2; D is undetermined. CDR1 LNHNV and CDR2 YYDKDF come from the germline V gene (reference sequence). The ends were cut back, 1 base at V and 4 bases at J, with 13 bases in the middle. This CDR3 is 16 amino acids long. The CDR3 coding sequence is TGTGCCACCAGCAGAGGAACAGCGATTTTCACCGGGGAGCTGTTTTTT. It specifies CATSRGTAIFTGELFF.

This chain uses TRBV6-5 with TRBJ2-7; a weak D match, TRBD1 (6 bases). Germline lookup yields CDR1 MNHEY and CDR2 SVGAGI. Trimming removed 3 bases at V and 5 bases at J, with 14 bases between. This CDR3 spans 14 amino acids. The chain's CDR3 is CASSYSIQGHEQYF. Written as DNA, the CDR3 is TGTGCCAGCAGTTATTCTATACAGGGCCACGAGCAGTACTTC.

This clonotype qualifies as large. The chain joins TRBV12-3 or TRBV12-4 to TRBJ1-1; 10 bases line up with TRBD1. The V gene end was trimmed by 4 bases and the J gene end by 0 bases; junction bases not matched to a gene: 8. This CDR3 region has 17 residues. The CDR3 loop reads CASSSPRDRGLNTEAFF. CDR3 DNA sequence: TGTGCCAGCAGTTCTCCCCGGGACAGGGGATTGAACACTGAAGCTTTCTTT.

V is TRBV19 and J is TRBJ2-7; 9 nucleotides line up with TRBD1. This CDR3 has 13 residues. Per germline, CDR1 LNHDA and CDR2 SQIVND (reference sequence). V shed 6 bases and J 5 bases; nucleotides not matched to a gene: 5. CDR3 DNA sequence: TGTGCCAGTAGATCTCGGGACAGGGACGAGCAGTACTTC. It codes for CASRSRDRDEQYF.

This sequence joins TRBV12-5 and TRBJ2-2; D call uncertain. CDR3 length: 14 residues. Germline loops: CDR1 LGHNT, CDR2 FRNRAP. V was shortened by 3 bases and J by 10 bases, with 15 bases between the two germline ends. As DNA, the CDR3 is TGTGCTAGTGGTTTTTCCGGGCAGGTCAAGGAGCTGTTTTTT. Translated: CASGFSGQVKELFF.

This clonotype was counted only a few times. The chain employs TRBV10-3 and TRBJ2-5, with D hard to call. This CDR3 contains 11 residues. Trimming pared 3 bases from V and 5 bases from J, leaving 4 bases between. Germline CDR1 reads ENHRY; CDR2 reads SYGVKD. This chain's CDR3 is CAISDKETQYF. CDR3 sequence (DNA): TGTGCCATCAGTGACAAGGAGACCCAGTACTTC.

V and J are TRBV7-2 and TRBJ2-7; 7 bases agree with TRBD2. The CDR3 runs to 15 residues. V dropped 2 bases and J dropped 2; count of bases not matched to a gene: 6. Germline CDR1 and CDR2: SGHTA and FQGNSA. The CDR3 region has the DNA TGTGCCAGCAGCTTATCTCGCGGGGGAGCCTACGAGCAGTACTTC. This sequence encodes CASSLSRGGAYEQYF.

This clonotype was seen only a few times. The chain links TRBV12-5 to TRBJ2-5, with D possibly being TRBD2 (7 bases). V was cut by 6 bases and J by 0 bases, with 11 bases left in between. The CDR3 totals 14 residues. CDR1 and CDR2 from the germline V gene are LGHNT and FRNRAP. The CDR3 loop reads CASGAGANQETQYF. Written as DNA, the CDR3 is TGTGCTAGTGGGGCGGGGGCCAACCAAGAGACCCAGTACTTC.

The rearrangement uses TRBV7-2 and TRBJ1-6; 10 positions match TRBD1. Trimming removed 5 bases from V and 9 bases from J; junction bases left unmatched: 4. Germline lookup yields CDR1 SGHTA and CDR2 FQGNSA. The CDR3 consists of 14 residues. The CDR3 DNA is TGTGCCAGCAGCCCCGGGACAGGGGTTTCACCCCTCCACTTT. Translation: CASSPGTGVSPLHF. The complete variable domain, with remaining parts taken from reference TRBV7-2 and TRBJ1-6, reads GAGVSQSPSNKVTEKGKDVELRCDPISGHTALYWYRQSLGQGLEFLIYFQGNSAPDKSGLPSDRFSAERTGGSVSTLTIQRTQQEDSAVYLCASSPGTGVSPLHFGNGTRLTVT.

J is TRBJ2-6 and V is TRBV30, with D perhaps being TRBD1 or TRBD2 (5 bases each). Trimming stripped 8 bases from V and 1 base from J, with 21 bases between. Germline V gene data show CDR1 as GTSNPN and CDR2 as SVGIG (reference sequence). There are 17 residues in the CDR3. The CDR3 is CARRFWDVKSGANVLTF. The CDR3 DNA reads TGTGCCCGCCGATTTTGGGACGTAAAGTCTGGGGCCAACGTCCTGACTTTC. Full variable domain (remainder filled in from reference TRBV30 and TRBJ2-6): SQTIHQWPATLVQPVGSPLSLECTVEGTSNPNLYWYRQAAGRGLQLLFYSVGIGQISSEVPQNLSASRPQDRQFILSSKKLLLSDSGFYLCARRFWDVKSGANVLTFGAGSRLTVL.

This clonotype was seen only once. This chain links TRBV30 with TRBJ1-1; D gene unclear. Trimming pared 3 bases from V and 1 base from J, leaving 12 bases between. Germline CDR1 and CDR2: GTSNPN and SVGIG (reference sequence). This CDR3 region has 14 residues. This CDR3 is CAWRRFRANTEAFF. In DNA, the CDR3 is TGTGCCTGGAGAAGGTTCCGAGCGAACACTGAAGCTTTCTTT.

CDR3 protein: CASSPNRDGRSPLHF. For the CDR3, the DNA is TGTGCCAGTAGTCCGAACCGGGACGGGAGGTCACCCCTCCACTTT. The rearrangement uses TRBV19 and TRBJ1-6, with a tentative D call TRBD1 (5 bases). Per the germline V gene, CDR1 is LNHDA and CDR2 is SQIVND (reference sequence). With 5 bases removed from V and 10 bases from J, the gap between germline ends came to 18 bases. The CDR3 sequence is 15 residues long.

The DNA of the CDR3 is TGTGCCAGCAGCGCACAACCCGGGACAGGGCACCATGAGCAGTTCTTC. Protein: CASSAQPGTGHHEQFF. The rearrangement links TRBV2 to TRBJ2-1; TRBD1 agrees at 9 bases. V lost 6 bases, J lost 8 bases, and 14 bases stayed unmatched. Germline CDR1 is SNHLY and CDR2 is FYNNEI. The CDR3 length is 16 residues. The full variable domain, rest sourced from reference TRBV2 and TRBJ2-1, is EPEVTQTPSHQVTQMGQEVILRCVPISNHLYFYWYRQILGQKVEFLVSFYNNEISEKSEIFDDQFSVERPDGSNFTLKIRSTKLEDSAMYFCASSAQPGTGHHEQFFGPGTRLTVL.

The CDR3 nucleotides read TGTGCCAGCAGTTTAGGGCAGGCGAACACTGAAGCTTTCTTT. It yields the protein CASSLGQANTEAFF. The chain couples TRBV12-3 or TRBV12-4 to TRBJ1-1; D gene unclear. Trimming took 1 base from V and 1 from J, leaving 7 bases between them. This CDR3 region has 14 residues.